Below are 24 T cell receptor beta chains sequenced from a single sample in a study of T cells in women clearing cervical HPV infection. Assay: immunoSEQ multiplex PCR; the TCRdb copy retains only in-frame clones and omits some. The sample is made up of 40,000 or so clones, and the top ten hold 6.4% of it. Sequencing input: blood buffy coat. The receptors shown here come from a woman aged 18-70 years with a cervical HPV16 infection that either progressed to CIN3+ or cleared (not recorded which).

About this clone itself: The CDR3 end lies 3 residues beyond the end of the read and is filled in from the germline J gene. The same CDR3 arises from other DNA sequences in this sample as well. The chain employs TRBV14 and TRBJ2-1; 9 positions match TRBD2. Germline V CDR1 and CDR2: SGHDN, FVKESK. V trimming: 4 bases; J trimming: 4 bases; junction bases outside the gene matches: 5. CDR3 length: 15 amino acids. CDR3 DNA (partial): TGTGCCAGCAGCCTGGGACTAGCCGTGTACAATGAG. Translated, it gives CASSLGLAVYNE. The entire CDR3 sequence reads CASSLGLAVYNEQFF.

On this clone itself: The read ends 3 residues early relative to the CDR3; the germline J gene fills the gap. The V call is TRBV7-2, the J call TRBJ1-2; 10 bases fit TRBD1. Germline V gene lookup returns CDR1 SGHTA and CDR2 FQGNSA. The CDR3 loop spans 15 amino acids. The sequenced part of the CDR3 DNA is TGTGCCAGCAGCTTAGGGCCGGGACAGGGGTCCGGC. Its translation: CASSLGPGQGSG. The whole CDR3 region reads CASSLGPGQGSGYTF. Full variable domain (rest looked up from reference TRBV7-2 and TRBJ1-2): GAGVSQSPSNKVTEKGKDVELRCDPISGHTALYWYRQSLGQGLEFLIYFQGNSAPDKSGLPSDRFSAERTGGSVSTLTIQRTQQEDSAVYLCASSLGPGQGSGYTFGSGTRLTVV.

For this clone: Sequencing ends 3 residues short of the CDR3 end; the germline J gene provides the rest. The chain couples TRBV2 to TRBJ1-5; maybe TRBD1 (5 bases). The CDR3 is 15 amino acids. The V end was cut by 4 bases, the J end by 7 bases, with 17 bases between. Germline V lookup: CDR1 SNHLY, CDR2 FYNNEI. This CDR3 reads CASSVGGVWGQPQHF. The CDR3 bases that were read are TGTGCCAGCAGTGTGGGGGGAGTATGGGGGCAGCCC. The variable domain in full, completed from reference TRBV2 and TRBJ1-5, reads EPEVTQTPSHQVTQMGQEVILRCVPISNHLYFYWYRQILGQKVEFLVSFYNNEISEKSEIFDDQFSVERPDGSNFTLKIRSTKLEDSAMYFCASSVGGVWGQPQHFGDGTRLSIL.

Regarding this clone: Coverage ceases 3 residues before the CDR3 finishes, and the germline J gene fills in the end. The J gene is TRBJ2-7, the V gene TRBV6-4, with 8 positions matching TRBD1. Germline V lookup: CDR1 MRHNA, CDR2 SNTAGT. The ends lost 5 bases at V and 4 bases at J; junction bases unmatched: 13. This CDR3 is 16 amino acids long. The CDR3 sequence: CASSHGQGLRGYEQYF. The covered CDR3 bases are TGTGCCAGCAGTCATGGACAGGGACTCAGAGGATACGAG.

Notes on this clone: Sequencing ends 3 residues short of the CDR3 end; the germline J gene provides the rest. The V call is TRBV5-5, the J call TRBJ2-1; 7 positions agree with TRBD1. Unmatched junction bases numbered 5, after V lost 2 bases and J lost 3 bases. The length of the CDR3 is 15 residues. CDR1 SGHKS and CDR2 YYEKEE come from the germline V gene (reference sequence). The part of the CDR3 DNA that was read is TGTGCCAGCAGCTTACAGGGGCCTTACTACAATGAG. Encoded protein: CASSLQGPYYNE. The full CDR3 is CASSLQGPYYNEQFF.

Notes on this clone: The read terminates 3 residues ahead of where the CDR3 ends, so the germline J gene completes it. This rearrangement joins TRBV12-3 or TRBV12-4 to TRBJ2-7, with 14 positions matching TRBD2. CDR3 size: 15 residues. The V segment lost 10 bases and the J segment 5 bases; nucleotides outside the gene matches: 10. CDR3 DNA (partial): TGTGCCACCAAAGGGGGGACTAGCGGGAGAGACGAG. Translating it yields CATKGGTSGRDE. The whole CDR3 protein is CATKGGTSGRDEQYF.

A note on this clone: The read comes to an end 3 residues before the CDR3 does, leaving the germline J gene to fill in the end. The chain employs TRBV19 and TRBJ1-2; 7 bases are a match to TRBD1. This CDR3 has 13 residues. J lost 4 bases, V lost 6 bases, and 5 bases had no gene match. Germline V lookup: CDR1 LNHDA, CDR2 SQIVND (reference sequence). This CDR3 is CASRDRSTYGYTF. CDR3 bases read: TGTGCCAGTAGGGACAGGAGTACCTATGGC.

Comments on this clone: The sequence runs out 3 residues before the end of the CDR3; the remainder is reconstructed from the germline J gene. V gene TRBV5-1 combines with J gene TRBJ2-4; D gene ambiguous. CDR3 size: 15 residues. The germline V gene encodes CDR1 SGHRS and CDR2 YFSETQ. The DNA read from the CDR3 is TGCGCCAGCAGCTTGGGGGTAGGAGACAATCAGCCT. Translating gives CASSLGVGDNQP. The whole CDR3 reads CASSLGVGDNQPQYF.

Details on this clone: The DNA ends 3 residues before the CDR3 does, and the rest of the CDR3 is filled in from the germline J gene. This chain connects TRBV19 to TRBJ1-1; no reliable D call. The germline V gene encodes CDR1 LNHDA and CDR2 SQIVND (reference sequence). This CDR3 has 19 residues. Deletions cut 1 base from V and 2 bases from J, with 23 bases between. The covered CDR3 bases are TGTGCCAGTAGTATAGGGCGTCCGGGGTTGGAAGGACTCAACACTGAA. The encoded protein is CASSIGRPGLEGLNTE. The complete CDR3 protein is CASSIGRPGLEGLNTEAFF. Complete variable domain (other parts from reference TRBV19 and TRBJ1-1): DGGITQSPKYLFRKEGQNVTLSCEQNLNHDAMYWYRQDPGQGLRLIYYSQIVNDFQKGDIAEGYSVSREKKESFPLTVTSAQKNPTAFYLCASSIGRPGLEGLNTEAFFGQGTRLTVV.

With regard to this clone: Read coverage stops 3 residues before the CDR3 terminus; the germline J gene supplies the remainder. The gene calls are TRBV18 and TRBJ2-7, with D maybe TRBD1 (5 bases). V dropped 9 bases and J dropped 2 bases, with 11 bases sitting between them. The CDR3 contains 12 residues. Germline V gene lookup returns CDR1 KGHSH and CDR2 LQKENI. The CDR3 reads CARSGQAYEQYF. CDR3 DNA (partial): TGTGCCAGATCAGGGCAGGCCTACGAG.

This clone counts as medium-sized by frequency. The read ends 3 residues shy of where the CDR3 ends; the end is completed using the germline J gene. The chain links TRBV29-1 to TRBJ2-3; 7 nucleotides line up with TRBD2. CDR1 is SQVTM, CDR2 ANQGSEA, per germline. The CDR3 length is 14 residues. After removal of 8 bases from V and 2 bases from J, the junction contained 10 bases not matched to a gene. Incomplete CDR3 DNA: TGCAGCTTGAGACCCGGGACTACCACAGATACG. Translating gives CSLRPGTTTDT. The whole CDR3 sequence reads CSLRPGTTTDTQYF.

As for this clone: The read falls 3 residues short of the CDR3 end, and the missing part is taken from the germline J gene. The chain employs TRBV20-1 and TRBJ1-1; D is possibly TRBD1 (6 bases). The CDR3 has 13 amino acids. V lost 5 bases and J 6 bases, leaving 16 bases between the germline ends. Germline assignment: CDR1 DFQATT and CDR2 SNEGSKA (reference sequence). CDR3 region: CSAGQQGGAEAFF. The DNA read from the CDR3 is TGCAGTGCTGGGCAACAGGGAGGGGCTGAA.

Comment on this clone: Read sequence stops 3 residues before the CDR3 end, and the germline J gene provides the missing end. The chain links TRBV5-1 to TRBJ1-6; the match to TRBD1 covers 8 bases. The germline CDR1 and CDR2 sequences are SGHRS and YFSETQ. V lost 4 bases, J lost 10 bases, and 7 bases stayed unmatched. The length of the CDR3 is 14 residues. The CDR3 reads CASSIGQGNSPLHF. The part of the CDR3 DNA that was read is TGCGCCAGCAGCATCGGACAGGGAAACTCACCC.

The CDR3 DNA, read in part, is TGTGCCAGCAGTTCCGCTCCGGGGAATCAGCCC. Its protein product is CASSSAPGNQP. Given in full, the CDR3 is CASSSAPGNQPQHF. The chain employs TRBV6-2 or TRBV6-3 and TRBJ1-5; no reliable D call. The CDR3 end lies 3 residues beyond the end of the read and is filled in from the germline J gene. V was shortened by 4 bases and J by 4 bases, with 11 bases between the two germline ends. The CDR3 consists of 14 residues. Per the germline V gene, CDR1 is MNHEY and CDR2 is SVGEGT.

Of note for this clone: The DNA ends 3 residues before the CDR3 does, and the rest of the CDR3 is filled in from the germline J gene. This chain uses TRBV2 with TRBJ2-3; 9 nucleotides align to TRBD2. This CDR3 has 14 amino acids. The ends lost 8 bases at V and 0 bases at J; junction bases unmatched: 3. The germline gives CDR1 SNHLY, CDR2 FYNNEI. Incomplete CDR3 DNA: TGTGCCAGCCTGAGCGGGAGGAGCACAGATACG. The encoded protein is CASLSGRSTDT. The complete CDR3 sequence is CASLSGRSTDTQYF.

Concerning this clone itself: The read ends 3 residues before the CDR3 terminus; that terminus is restored from the germline J gene. The V call is TRBV11-2, the J call TRBJ2-3, with D possibly being TRBD1 (5 bases). V dropped 0 bases and J dropped 5 bases, with 6 bases sitting between them. CDR1 and CDR2 (germline): SGHAT, FQNNGV. This CDR3 is 13 amino acids long. CDR3 amino acids: CASSLDQGDTQYF. CDR3 DNA (partial): TGTGCCAGCAGCTTAGATCAGGGAGATACG.

To note about this clone: The CDR3 extends 3 residues past the end of the read, so its final part is completed from the germline J gene. This rearrangement joins TRBV28 to TRBJ1-3; possible D gene TRBD1, 6 bases. The V gene lost 8 bases and the J gene lost 3 bases, with 17 bases spanning the gap. There are 15 residues in the CDR3. Germline lookup yields CDR1 MDHEN and CDR2 SYDVKM. The CDR3 bases that were read are TGTGCCAGCTCCCGGGGAGGGGGGGATGGAAACACC. Translation: CASSRGGGDGNT. The complete CDR3 reads CASSRGGGDGNTIYF.

About this clone: The read stops 3 residues short of the end of the CDR3; the missing end is completed from the germline J gene. This chain links TRBV2 with TRBJ2-7; 7 bases align to TRBD2. The CDR3 is 14 residues long. Germline loops: CDR1 SNHLY, CDR2 FYNNEI. The junction had 10 bases not matched to a gene; V was cut back by 8 bases and J by 3 bases. The sequenced part of the CDR3 DNA is TGTGCCAGCCTTCAGGGAGGGATGGACTACGAG. Translation gives CASLQGGMDYE. The CDR3 in its entirety is CASLQGGMDYEQYF.

On this clone: The CDR3 extends 3 residues past the end of the read, so its final part is completed from the germline J gene. The J gene is TRBJ2-3, the V gene TRBV18; 8 positions match TRBD1. The CDR3 has 14 residues. From germline, CDR1 is KGHSH and CDR2 LQKENI. V gave up 2 bases and J gave up 6 bases; unmatched junction bases: 4. CDR3 in amino acids: CASSPGRGRDTQYF. CDR3 bases read: TGTGCCAGCTCACCAGGCAGGGGGCGGGATACG.

As concerns this clone: The CDR3 is cut off 3 residues early in the read; its end comes from the germline J gene. This chain links TRBV10-3 with TRBJ2-2, with TRBD1 as a possible D gene (6 bases). Germline loops: CDR1 ENHRY, CDR2 SYGVKD. The V end was cut by 6 bases, the J end by 0 bases, with 8 bases between. This CDR3 spans 14 amino acids. CDR3 in amino acids: CAIRDSSNTGELFF. CDR3 bases read: TGTGCCATCAGGGACAGTTCGAACACCGGGGAG.

For this clone: The CDR3 goes on 3 residues after the read ends, and that part is filled in from the germline J gene. The chain is built from TRBV19 and TRBJ2-7; 7 nucleotides match TRBD1. Trimming took 1 base from V and 0 from J; bases not matched to a gene: 0. The CDR3 loop spans 14 amino acids. Germline-derived CDR1 and CDR2 are LNHDA and SQIVND (reference sequence). The sequenced CDR3 bases are TGTGCCAGTAGTATAGGACAGGGCTCCTACGAG. The encoded protein is CASSIGQGSYE. The CDR3 in its entirety is CASSIGQGSYEQYF.

On this clone: The read ends 3 residues shy of where the CDR3 ends; the end is completed using the germline J gene. V gene TRBV18 combines with J gene TRBJ1-2; no reliable D call. The germline gives CDR1 KGHSH, CDR2 LQKENI. The CDR3 loop spans 17 amino acids. The part of the CDR3 DNA that was read is TGTGCCAGCTCACGGACTCGAGCCGACCTAGATTACAATGAC. The encoded protein is CASSRTRADLDYND. The CDR3 in its entirety is CASSRTRADLDYNDYTF.

For this clone: The DNA ends 3 residues before the CDR3 does, and the rest of the CDR3 is filled in from the germline J gene. This chain connects TRBV29-1 to TRBJ2-3; possibly TRBD1 for D (6 bases). CDR3 length: 14 residues. Germline V gives CDR1 SQVTM, CDR2 ANQGSEA. Trimming removed 5 bases from V and 2 bases from J, with 14 bases in between. CDR3 bases read: TGCAGCGTTTGTGGGGGCTCCCCCACAGATACG. It encodes CSVCGGSPTDT. The entire CDR3 protein reads CSVCGGSPTDTQYF.

About this clone: Read coverage stops 3 residues before the CDR3 terminus; the germline J gene supplies the remainder. This sequence joins TRBV5-1 and TRBJ2-3; 11 positions match TRBD1. The CDR3 consists of 14 residues. CDR1 SGHRS and CDR2 YFSETQ come from the germline V gene. CDR3 sequence reads: CASSKGQGVETQYF. Incomplete CDR3 DNA: TGCGCCAGCAGCAAGGGACAGGGGGTAGAGACG.